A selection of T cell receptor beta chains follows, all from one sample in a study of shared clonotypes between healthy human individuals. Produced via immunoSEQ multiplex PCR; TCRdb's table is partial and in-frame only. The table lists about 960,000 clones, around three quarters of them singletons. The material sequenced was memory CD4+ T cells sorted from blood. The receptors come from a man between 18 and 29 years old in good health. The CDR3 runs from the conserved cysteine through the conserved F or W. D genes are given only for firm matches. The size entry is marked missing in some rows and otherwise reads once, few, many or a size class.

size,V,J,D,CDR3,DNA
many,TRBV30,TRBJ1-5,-,CAWSRSGGNQPQHF,TGTGCCTGGAGTAGGTCTGGGGGCAATCAGCCCCAGCATTTT
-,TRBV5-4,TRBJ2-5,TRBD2,CASSLRGLGEETQYF,TGTGCCAGCAGCTTGAGAGGACTAGGGGAAGAGACCCAGTACTTC
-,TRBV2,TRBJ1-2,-,CASSASGYGYTF,TGTGCCAGCAGTGCCTCAGGGTATGGCTACACCTTC
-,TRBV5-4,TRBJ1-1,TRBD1,CASSPTGDRGMRTEAFF,TGTGCCAGCAGCCCAACCGGGGACAGGGGTATGCGCACTGAAGCTTTCTTT
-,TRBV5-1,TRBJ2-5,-,CASSLWGRGETQYF,TGCGCCAGCAGCTTGTGGGGAAGGGGCGAGACCCAGTACTTC
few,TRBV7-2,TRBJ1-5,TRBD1,CASSLFGQVGQPQHF,TGTGCCAGCAGCCTTTTTGGACAGGTGGGTCAGCCCCAGCATTTT
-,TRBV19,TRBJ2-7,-,CASIVARDSYEQYF,TGTGCCAGTATAGTCGCACGCGACTCCTACGAGCAGTACTTC
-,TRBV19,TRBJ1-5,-,CASSNDRNQPQHF,TGTGCCAGTAGTAATGACAGGAATCAGCCCCAGCATTTT
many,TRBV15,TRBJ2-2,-,CATSNREDTGELFF,TGTGCCACCAGCAACAGGGAGGACACCGGGGAGCTGTTTTTT
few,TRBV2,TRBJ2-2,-,CASSSQGPYTGELFF,TGTGCCAGCAGTTCCCAGGGGCCCTACACCGGGGAGCTGTTTTTT
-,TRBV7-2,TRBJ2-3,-,CASSFSGISTDTQYF,TGTGCCAGCAGCTTCTCCGGAATAAGCACAGATACGCAGTATTTT
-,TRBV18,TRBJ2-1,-,CASSPGGARVEQFF,TGTGCCAGCTCACCAGGAGGCGCTCGTGTGGAGCAGTTCTTC
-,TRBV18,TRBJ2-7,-,CASSTGTVSYEQYF,TGTGCCAGCTCCACCGGGACTGTATCCTACGAGCAGTACTTC
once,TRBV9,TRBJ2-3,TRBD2,CASSVVGGADTQYF,TGTGCCAGCAGCGTAGTCGGGGGGGCAGATACGCAGTATTTT
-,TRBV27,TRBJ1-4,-,CASSSGYEKLFF,TGTGCCAGCAGTTCAGGTTATGAAAAACTGTTTTTT
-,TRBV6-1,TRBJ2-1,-,CASVPGSSYNEQFF,TGTGCCAGCGTACCGGGGAGCTCCTACAATGAGCAGTTCTTC
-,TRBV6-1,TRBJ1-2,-,CATASGRNYGYTF,TGTGCCACCGCCTCCGGGCGGAACTATGGCTACACCTTC
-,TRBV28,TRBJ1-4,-,CASSLREGAGFFKKLFF,TGTGCCAGCAGTTTAAGGGAAGGGGCAGGGTTCTTTAAAAAACTGTTTTTT
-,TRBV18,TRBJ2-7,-,CASSPPLQGEQYF,TGTGCCAGCTCACCACCGCTGCAGGGCGAGCAGTACTTC
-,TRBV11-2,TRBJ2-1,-,CASSLLSRDLQFF,TGTGCCAGCAGCTTATTGAGCCGTGACTTGCAGTTCTTC
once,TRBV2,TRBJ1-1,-,CASALGGYLAFF,TGTGCCAGCGCTCTGGGGGGTTATTTAGCTTTCTTT
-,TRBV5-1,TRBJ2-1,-,CASSLGTSIYNEQFF,TGCGCCAGCAGCCTAGGGACCAGCATTTACAATGAGCAGTTCTTC
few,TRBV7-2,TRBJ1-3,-,CASSAPTGRAQGNTIYF,TGTGCCAGCAGCGCACCGACGGGACGGGCCCAGGGAAACACCATATATTTT
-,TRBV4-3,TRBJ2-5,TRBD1,CASSQEGTGGETQYF,TGCGCCAGCAGCCAAGAGGGGACAGGGGGAGAGACCCAGTACTTC
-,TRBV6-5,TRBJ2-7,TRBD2,CASSYSRGAYEQYF,TGTGCCAGCAGTTACTCTCGGGGGGCCTACGAGCAGTACTTC
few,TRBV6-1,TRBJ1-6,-,CASREAGTPPLHF,TGTGCCAGCAGGGAGGCAGGGACACCACCCCTCCACTTT
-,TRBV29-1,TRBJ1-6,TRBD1,CSVEDLRQGSYNSPLHF,TGCAGCGTTGAAGATCTTCGACAGGGGTCCTATAATTCACCCCTCCACTTT